This TCR beta chain was retrieved from a study of OX40 agonist ivuxolimab in advanced cancers. The overall study: Of mixed ages from about 23 to 79 and averaging approximately 60 years, the group was more than 65% male.

Only in-frame clones appear in the TCRdb table, and some are missing; sequencing was by immunoSEQ multiplex PCR. The sample consists of about 45,000 clones, roughly 90% of them appearing once. Germline-derived CDR1 and CDR2 are SNHLY and FYNNEI. The J segment lost 5 bases and the V segment lost 5 bases, leaving 6 bases of the junction unmatched. The CDR3 is 15 amino acids. This TCR was sampled from an adult with an advanced solid tumor such as melanoma, head and neck, liver or kidney cancer. The V call is TRBV2, the J call TRBJ2-5; TRBD2 matches at 12 bases. This specimen consisted of CD4+ or CD8+ T cells sorted from blood, obtained in a trial of the OX40 agonist ivuxolimab. For the CDR3, the DNA is TGTGCCAGCAGTTACGGACTAGCGGGATCGGAGACCCAGTACTTC. Its protein is CASSYGLAGSETQYF.